This T cell receptor beta chain is from a study of T cells in Graves' hyperthyroidism and ophthalmopathy (dated by TCRdb to about 2019). Background for the entire study: To identify distinguishing TCR V-J signatures, a discovery cohort of around 100 patients was used, comprising some 45 with Graves' ophthalmopathy and 57 with stable Graves' hyperthyroidism. Whether ophthalmopathy could be predicted prospectively was tested in an independent validation cohort made up of 18 to 20 hyperthyroidism patients plus 17 patients who later progressed to ophthalmopathy. The roughly 100 discovery patients were divided at random into training and test sets in a 7:3 ratio. The study also compared thyroid tissue and blood T-cell repertoires from five or six Graves' hyperthyroidism patients. After blood sampling, hyperthyroidism patients were treated with methimazole at a starting dose of 30 mg daily, and ophthalmopathy patients were treated with high-dose intravenous methylprednisolone. The paper describes TCR Vbeta CDR3 sequencing of 120 to 150 peripheral blood samples, made up of 43 ophthalmopathy patients, roughly 80 hyperthyroidism patients and roughly 17 progressor patients.

TCR beta CDR3 regions were amplified from RNA transcripts. A first-round RT-PCR of the TCR CDR3 used the HTBI primer set with the Qiagen OneStep RT-PCR kit. Libraries were constructed in a second round of multiplex PCR, after which size selection and purification were carried out. Paired-end sequencing of the libraries was performed with 100 bp reads on an Illumina HiSeq2000. Regarding the original processing steps: SOAPnuke was used to process the raw data, throwing out any read that contained adapters or uncalled bases, had a mean Phred below 15, or lacked an exact constant-primer or identifier match. COPE v1.2.5 was used to merge high-quality paired reads, and clonotypes were defined as unique nucleotide sequences. MiTCR v1.1 was used to align clonotypes to the IMGT TRBV, TRBD and TRBJ reference segments. The analysis was restricted to V-J combinations with a frequency above 0.0001, which together covered about 99% of the repertoires. A TCS score was defined as the ratio between F50 (clonal expansion) and ExV (chaos), using BLOSUM62-based TCRdist between CDR3 peptides within each V-J. Welch's t-statistics and random forest reduced fewer than 600 V-J features to 10 to 15, which were used in a naive Bayes classifier (R e1071). Thyroid-blood repertoire similarity was quantified with the Morisita-Horn index. TCRdb passed the public sequencing reads through fastp at Q25 and MiXCR, retaining productive beta sequences. When rows share a CDR3 protein, they turn into one entry using the most common DNA and genes. The V and J calls and clone size are TCRdb's, not the authors'. The sample data list 500,000 to 650,000 distinct CDR3 sequences, and 40% to 50% of these were observed just once. The ten top clones hold about two fifths of the sample.

Exclusion was applied to patients with uncontrolled infections, other autoimmune diseases, pregnancy or lactation. Diagnoses were based on clinical symptoms, serum thyroxine and TRAb, thyroid ultrasound and orbital computed tomography. Trizol reagent was used to extract total RNA, and RNA quality was then checked on an Agilent 2100 Bioanalyzer. Paper-wide results and their limitations: In validation, progression to ophthalmopathy was predicted by the model with around 71% sensitivity and 72.22% specificity, a median of about 6 months before onset. Blood samples also contained most of the expanded thyroid clonotypes (frequency above 0.001), which suggests that blood repertoires may reflect thyroid immune responses. No statistical method was used to set the sample size in advance, and investigators knew the group allocation. A model built on a 13 V-J signature distinguished ophthalmopathy from stable hyperthyroidism, reaching roughly 88% sensitivity and under 84% specificity in cross-validation and 80%/75% in testing.

The germline V gene gives CDR1 as SGHTA and CDR2 as FQGNSA. V was cut back by 5 bases and J by 0 bases, leaving a gap of 10 bases between them. Including the terminal cysteine and phenylalanine, the CDR3 comprises 15 residues. Only the CDR3 part of the read is kept: 45 bases, read in frame from the first base. Worth noting for this clonotype: Its antigen remains unidentified. Within one base of it there is no much larger clone, and no base qualities were kept.

Sequencing was done on a sample of peripheral blood or thyroid tissue (not recorded which). This chain is built from TRBV7-2 and TRBJ1-4; possibly the D gene is TRBD1, per 5 matching bases. The receptor comes from an adult woman with Graves' disease, either hyperthyroidism or ophthalmopathy (not recorded which). The DNA sequence follows: TGTGCCAGCAGCAGCTACAGGTCAACTAATGAAAAACTGTTTTTT. It translates as CASSSYRSTNEKLFF. Where the CDR3 stops, the reference TRBV7-2 and TRBJ1-4 genes take over; the full variable domain is GAGVSQSPSNKVTEKGKDVELRCDPISGHTALYWYRQSLGQGLEFLIYFQGNSAPDKSGLPSDRFSAERTGGSVSTLTIQRTQQEDSAVYLCASSSYRSTNEKLFFGSGTQLSVL.